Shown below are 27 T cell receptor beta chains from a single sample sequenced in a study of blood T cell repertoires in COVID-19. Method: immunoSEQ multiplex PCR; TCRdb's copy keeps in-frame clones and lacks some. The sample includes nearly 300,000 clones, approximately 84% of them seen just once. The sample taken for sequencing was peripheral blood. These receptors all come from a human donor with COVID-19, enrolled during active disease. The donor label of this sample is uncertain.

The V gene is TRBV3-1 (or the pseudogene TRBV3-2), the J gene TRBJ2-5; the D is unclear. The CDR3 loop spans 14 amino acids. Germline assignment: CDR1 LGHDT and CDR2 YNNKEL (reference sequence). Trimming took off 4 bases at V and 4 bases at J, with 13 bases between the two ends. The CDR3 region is CASSRSLGGETQYF. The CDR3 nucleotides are TGTGCCAGCAGCCGATCACTCGGCGGAGAGACCCAGTACTTC.

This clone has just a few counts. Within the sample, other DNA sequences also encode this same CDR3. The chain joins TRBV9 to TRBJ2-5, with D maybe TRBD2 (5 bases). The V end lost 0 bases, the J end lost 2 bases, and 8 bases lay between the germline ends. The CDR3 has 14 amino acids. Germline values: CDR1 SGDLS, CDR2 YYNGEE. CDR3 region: CASSVGTAQETQYF. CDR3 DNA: TGTGCCAGCAGCGTAGGGACTGCACAAGAGACCCAGTACTTC.

The CDR3, as DNA: TGTGCCAGCAGCCAGGGTCTAGTTCCTGGAAACACCATATATTTT. The encoded protein is CASSQGLVPGNTIYF. The chain employs TRBV3-1 (or the pseudogene TRBV3-2) and TRBJ1-3; D unresolved. Germline V CDR1 and CDR2: LGHDT, YNNKEL (reference sequence). Deletions cut 3 bases from V and 2 bases from J, with 11 bases between. This CDR3 is 15 amino acids long.

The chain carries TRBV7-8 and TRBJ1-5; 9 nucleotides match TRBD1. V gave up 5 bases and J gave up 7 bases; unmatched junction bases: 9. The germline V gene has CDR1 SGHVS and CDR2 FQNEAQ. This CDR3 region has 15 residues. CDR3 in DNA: TGTGCCAGCAGCCCAGAGGGGGACAGGGCGCAGCCCCAGCATTTT. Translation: CASSPEGDRAQPQHF.

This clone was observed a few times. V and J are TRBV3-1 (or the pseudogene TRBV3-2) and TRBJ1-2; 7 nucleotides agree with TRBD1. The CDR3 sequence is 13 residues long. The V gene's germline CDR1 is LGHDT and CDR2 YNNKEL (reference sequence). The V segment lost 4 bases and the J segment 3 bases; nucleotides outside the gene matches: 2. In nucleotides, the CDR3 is TGTGCCAGCAGCCGTGACAGGGACTATGGCTACACCTTC. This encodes CASSRDRDYGYTF.

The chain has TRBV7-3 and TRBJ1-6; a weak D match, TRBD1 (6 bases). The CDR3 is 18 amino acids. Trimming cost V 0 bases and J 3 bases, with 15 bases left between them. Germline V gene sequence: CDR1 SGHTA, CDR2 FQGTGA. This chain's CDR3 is CASSLTQAGVGYNSPLHF. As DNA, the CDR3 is TGTGCCAGCAGCTTAACTCAAGCAGGGGTTGGCTATAATTCACCCCTCCACTTT.

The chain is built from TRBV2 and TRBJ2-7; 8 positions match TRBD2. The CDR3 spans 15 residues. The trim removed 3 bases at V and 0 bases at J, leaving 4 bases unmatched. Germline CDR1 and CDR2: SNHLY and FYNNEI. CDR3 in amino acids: CASSDGGGSSYEQYF. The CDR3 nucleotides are TGTGCCAGCAGTGACGGCGGGGGGAGCTCCTACGAGCAGTACTTC.

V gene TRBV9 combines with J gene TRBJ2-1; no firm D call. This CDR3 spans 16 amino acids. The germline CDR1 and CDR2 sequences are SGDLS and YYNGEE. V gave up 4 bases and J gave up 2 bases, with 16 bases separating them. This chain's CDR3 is CASSPTIVRAYNEQFF. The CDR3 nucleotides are TGTGCCAGCAGCCCCACGATCGTCCGGGCCTACAATGAGCAGTTCTTC.

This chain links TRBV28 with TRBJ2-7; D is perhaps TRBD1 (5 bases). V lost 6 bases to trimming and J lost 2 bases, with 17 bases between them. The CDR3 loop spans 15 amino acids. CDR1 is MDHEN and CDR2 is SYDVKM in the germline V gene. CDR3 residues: CASRGPGIITYEQYF. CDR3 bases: TGTGCCAGCAGAGGACCAGGGATTATAACCTACGAGCAGTACTTC.

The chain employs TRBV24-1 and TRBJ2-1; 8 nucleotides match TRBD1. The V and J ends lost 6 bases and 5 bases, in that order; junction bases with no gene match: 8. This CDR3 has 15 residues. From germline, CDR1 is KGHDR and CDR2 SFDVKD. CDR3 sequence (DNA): TGTGCCACCAGTCAGGGGGCCCCCCCAAACAATGAGCAGTTCTTC. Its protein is CATSQGAPPNNEQFF.

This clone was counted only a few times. The CDR3 loop is CSVGDIRRDTEAFF. The CDR3 nucleotides are TGCAGCGTGGGGGACATTCGAAGGGACACTGAAGCTTTCTTT. This chain connects TRBV29-1 to TRBJ1-1; TRBD1 is a possible D gene (6 bases). The germline V and J ends were trimmed by 6 bases and 3 bases, with 17 bases remaining between them. CDR3 length: 14 amino acids. CDR1 and CDR2 from the germline V gene are SQVTM and ANQGSEA.

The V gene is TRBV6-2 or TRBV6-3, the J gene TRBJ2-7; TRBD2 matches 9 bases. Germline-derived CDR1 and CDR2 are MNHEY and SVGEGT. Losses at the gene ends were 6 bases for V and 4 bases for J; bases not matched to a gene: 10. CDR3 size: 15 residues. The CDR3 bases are TGTGCCAGCAGCCCCGAGGCGGGAGGGCTTTACGAGCAGTACTTC. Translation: CASSPEAGGLYEQYF.

The CDR3 nucleotides are TGTGCCAGCAGCCTAACCATCCTTCGACAGGGGACCCGCTCGGGGCAGTACTTC. Its protein product is CASSLTILRQGTRSGQYF. The V call is TRBV7-9, the J call TRBJ2-7; TRBD1 agrees at 8 bases. V was clipped by 5 bases and J by 9 bases; unmatched bases: 24. CDR1 and CDR2 (germline): SEHNR, FQNEAQ (reference sequence). The CDR3 loop spans 18 amino acids. Variable domain in full (rest from reference TRBV7-9 and TRBJ2-7): DTGVSQNPRHKITKRGQNVTFRCDPISEHNRLYWYRQTLGQGPEFLTYFQNEAQLEKSRLLSDRFSAERPKGSFSTLEIQRTEQGDSAMYLCASSLTILRQGTRSGQYFGPGTRLTVT.

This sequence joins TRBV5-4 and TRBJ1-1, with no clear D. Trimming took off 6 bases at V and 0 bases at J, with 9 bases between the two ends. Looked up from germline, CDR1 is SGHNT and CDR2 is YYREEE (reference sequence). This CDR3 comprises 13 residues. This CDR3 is CASKQQMNTEAFF. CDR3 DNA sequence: TGTGCCAGCAAACAGCAAATGAACACTGAAGCTTTCTTT.

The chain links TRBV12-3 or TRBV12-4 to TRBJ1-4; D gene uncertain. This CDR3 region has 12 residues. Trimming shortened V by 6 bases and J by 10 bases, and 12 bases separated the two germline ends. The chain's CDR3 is CASSPTLGKLFF. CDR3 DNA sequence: TGTGCCAGCAGCCCAACACTAGGAAAACTGTTTTTT.

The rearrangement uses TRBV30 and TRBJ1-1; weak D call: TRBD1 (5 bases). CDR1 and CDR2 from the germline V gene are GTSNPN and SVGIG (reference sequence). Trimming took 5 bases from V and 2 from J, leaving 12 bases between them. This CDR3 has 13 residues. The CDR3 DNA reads TGTGCCTGGTGCAGGGTGGAAAACACTGAAGCTTTCTTT. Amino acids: CAWCRVENTEAFF.

CDR3 in DNA: TGTGCCAGCAGTCTAAGGACAGGGTTTTCGTATGGCTACACCTTC. Translation gives CASSLRTGFSYGYTF. This sequence joins TRBV27 and TRBJ1-2; 8 positions match TRBD1. CDR3 length: 15 residues. Germline loops: CDR1 MNHEY, CDR2 SMNVEV (reference sequence). Trimming took 5 bases from V and 5 from J; bases not matched to a gene: 10.

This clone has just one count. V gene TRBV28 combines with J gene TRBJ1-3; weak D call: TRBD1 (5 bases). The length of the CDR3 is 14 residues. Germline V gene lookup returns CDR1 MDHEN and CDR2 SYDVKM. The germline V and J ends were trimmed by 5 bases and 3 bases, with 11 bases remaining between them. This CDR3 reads CASSTFGGGNTIYF. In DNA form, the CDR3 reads TGTGCCAGCAGTACTTTCGGGGGTGGAAACACCATATATTTT.

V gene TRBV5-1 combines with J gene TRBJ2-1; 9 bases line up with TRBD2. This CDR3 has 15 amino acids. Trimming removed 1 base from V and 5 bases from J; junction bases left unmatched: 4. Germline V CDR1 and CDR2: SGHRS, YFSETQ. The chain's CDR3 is CASSLRSGRNNEQFF. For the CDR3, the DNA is TGCGCCAGCAGCTTGAGAAGCGGGAGGAACAATGAGCAGTTCTTC. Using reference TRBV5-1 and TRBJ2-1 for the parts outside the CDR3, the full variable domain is KAGVTQTPRYLIKTRGQQVTLSCSPISGHRSVSWYQQTPGQGLQFLFEYFSETQRNKGNFPGRFSGRQFSNSRSEMNVSTLELGDSALYLCASSLRSGRNNEQFFGPGTRLTVL.

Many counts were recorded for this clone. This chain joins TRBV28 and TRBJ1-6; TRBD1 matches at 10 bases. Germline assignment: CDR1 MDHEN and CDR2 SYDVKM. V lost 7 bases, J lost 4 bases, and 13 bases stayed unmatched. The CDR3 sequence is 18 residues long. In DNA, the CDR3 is TGTGCCAGCAAGAGCCCGACAGGGGGCAGATGGTATAATTCACCCCTCCACTTT. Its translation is CASKSPTGGRWYNSPLHF. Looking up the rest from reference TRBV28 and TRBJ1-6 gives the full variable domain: DVKVTQSSRYLVKRTGEKVFLECVQDMDHENMFWYRQDPGLGLRLIYFSYDVKMKEKGDIPEGYSVSREKKERFSLILESASTNQTSMYLCASKSPTGGRWYNSPLHFGNGTRLTVT.

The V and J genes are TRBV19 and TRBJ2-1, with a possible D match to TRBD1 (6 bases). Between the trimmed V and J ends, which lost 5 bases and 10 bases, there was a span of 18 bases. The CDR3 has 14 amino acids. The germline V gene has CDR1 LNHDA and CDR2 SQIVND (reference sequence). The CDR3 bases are TGTGCCAGTAGTGACGAACCACAGGGCGAGGAGCAGTTCTTC. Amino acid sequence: CASSDEPQGEEQFF. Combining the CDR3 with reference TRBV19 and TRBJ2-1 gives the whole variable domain DGGITQSPKYLFRKEGQNVTLSCEQNLNHDAMYWYRQDPGQGLRLIYYSQIVNDFQKGDIAEGYSVSREKKESFPLTVTSAQKNPTAFYLCASSDEPQGEEQFFGPGTRLTVL.

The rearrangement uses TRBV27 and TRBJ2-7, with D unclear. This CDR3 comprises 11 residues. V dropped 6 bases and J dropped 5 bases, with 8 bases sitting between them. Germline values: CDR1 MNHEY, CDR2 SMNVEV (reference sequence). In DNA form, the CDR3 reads TGTGCCAGCAGCCTAGGTAACGAGCAGTACTTC. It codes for CASSLGNEQYF.

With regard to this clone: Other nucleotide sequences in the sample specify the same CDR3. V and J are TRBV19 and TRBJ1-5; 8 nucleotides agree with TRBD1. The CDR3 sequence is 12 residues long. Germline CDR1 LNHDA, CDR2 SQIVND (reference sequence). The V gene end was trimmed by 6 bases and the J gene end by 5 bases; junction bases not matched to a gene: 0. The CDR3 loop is CASRDRDQPQHF. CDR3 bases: TGTGCCAGTAGGGACAGGGATCAGCCCCAGCATTTT. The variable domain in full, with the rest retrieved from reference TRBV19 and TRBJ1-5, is DGGITQSPKYLFRKEGQNVTLSCEQNLNHDAMYWYRQDPGQGLRLIYYSQIVNDFQKGDIAEGYSVSREKKESFPLTVTSAQKNPTAFYLCASRDRDQPQHFGDGTRLSIL.

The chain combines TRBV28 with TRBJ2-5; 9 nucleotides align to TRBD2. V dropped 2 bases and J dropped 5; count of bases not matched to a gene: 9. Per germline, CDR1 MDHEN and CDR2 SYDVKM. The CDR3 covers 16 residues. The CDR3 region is CASSLGPAGGLETQYF. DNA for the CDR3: TGTGCCAGCAGTTTAGGTCCAGCGGGGGGCCTGGAGACCCAGTACTTC.

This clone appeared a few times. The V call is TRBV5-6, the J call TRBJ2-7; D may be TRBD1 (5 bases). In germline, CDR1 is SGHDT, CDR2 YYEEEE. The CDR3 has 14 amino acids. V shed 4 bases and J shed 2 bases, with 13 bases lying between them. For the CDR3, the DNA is TGTGCCAGCAGCACCTTGGGGCCCACCTACGAGCAGTACTTC. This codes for CASSTLGPTYEQYF.

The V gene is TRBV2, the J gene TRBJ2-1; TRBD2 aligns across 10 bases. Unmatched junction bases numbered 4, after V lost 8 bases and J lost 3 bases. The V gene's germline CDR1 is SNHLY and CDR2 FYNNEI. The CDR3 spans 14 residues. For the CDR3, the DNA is TGTGCCAGCGGGGGACTAGCGAGCTACAATGAGCAGTTCTTC. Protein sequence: CASGGLASYNEQFF.

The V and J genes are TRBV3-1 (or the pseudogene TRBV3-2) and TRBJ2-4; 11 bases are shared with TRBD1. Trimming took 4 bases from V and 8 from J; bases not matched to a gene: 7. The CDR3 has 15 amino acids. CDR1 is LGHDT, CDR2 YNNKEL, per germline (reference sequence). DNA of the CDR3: TGTGCCAGCAGCCCAAGGACAGGGGGCTTGGACATTCAGTACTTC. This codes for CASSPRTGGLDIQYF.